This section outlines one TCR beta chain sequence together with its context. It has no known antigen specificity. Base-call qualities are not available, and no considerably larger clone is one nucleotide away. The data stem from a study of T cell repertoires in cytomegalovirus infection (dated by TCRdb to between 2018 and 2020). In terms of the full investigation: The HLA type of each donor mattered for the analysis, because public TCR beta signatures pointed to carriage of CMV infection along with the matching HLA type. Study-level results and caveats: In both this cohort and an independent roughly 330-donor cohort, the cumulative frequency of public TCR beta family members distinguished carriers of CMV infection plus the relevant HLA type. The ex vivo response was dominated by HLA-C-restricted CMV-specific TCR beta clonotypes, which also provided the single most frequent clonotype in two of eight donors.

A distance of 18 bases separates the germline ends of V and J, which lose 5 bases and 4 bases respectively. CDR1 and CDR2, per the germline V gene (reference sequence), are SEHNR and FQNEAQ. The CDR3 contains 16 residues, cysteine and phenylalanine counted. CDR3 DNA only is kept here, 48 bases in frame from base 1. These reads were obtained on an Illumina HiSeq 1500. TCRdb trimmed public reads at Q25 via fastp, called clones via MiXCR and kept in-frame beta chains. CDR3 protein duplicates are merged, each entry listing the most common genes and DNA. The sample table shows roughly 230,000 distinct CDR3 sequences, and about a sixth are seen once. The ten largest clones represent around half of the sample.

The origin of this receptor is a human donor in good health (CMV status not recorded). Some clones in this sample may be carry-over from other donors' samples. Recombination connected TRBV7-9 to TRBJ2-1, with an unclear D gene assignment. Material: CD8+ T cells from PBMCs. The bases read TGTGCCAGCAGCCCCCCCGGCCAGCGATTTTACAATGAGCAGTTCTTC. The translation is CASSPPGQRFYNEQFF.